This TCR beta chain came from a study of T cell responses to AZD1222 COVID-19 vaccine. Study-level findings and limits: When two AZD1222 doses had been given, Spike-specific TCR breadth and depth rose. Spike-spanning, vaccine-associated CD4 TCRs were dominant at 160-218 and 743-854.

This CDR3 contains 12 residues. Comments on this clone: Its antigen is undetermined. One junction end does not reproduce the germline sequence, and a read error may be involved.

Produced via immunoSEQ multiplex PCR; TCRdb's table is partial and in-frame only. The sample yields under 150,000 clones, roughly 91% seen once. The TCR originated in an adult in good health. The chain employs TRBV12-3 or TRBV12-4 and TRBJ2-1; the D gene is possibly TRBD2 (5 bases). The sample consisted of peripheral blood, taken on day 0 of AZD1222 vaccination. For the CDR3, the DNA is TGTGCCAGCAGATTAGAGGGTTTTGAGCAGTTCTTC. It yields the protein CASRLEGFEQFF.